This TCR beta chain was identified in a study of PD-L1 blockade in urothelial cancer. The overall study: In the mid-2010s, patients got going on atezolizumab, taking 1,200 mg intravenously every 3 weeks. Bladder-origin urothelial cancer in males covered most of the roughly 29 patients.

This clone came up once. V gave up 2 bases and J gave up 6 bases, with 8 bases separating them. Germline loops: CDR1 LNHDA, CDR2 SQIVND (reference sequence). The CDR3 has 13 residues. Using immunoSEQ multiplex PCR, the repertoire was profiled, and TCRdb retains in-frame clones only, with some absent. The table has nearly 30,000 clones, about 89% seen once. The chain carries TRBV19 and TRBJ1-5, with D possibly TRBD1 on 6 matching bases. The sequencing used PBMCs, collected around atezolizumab (anti-PD-L1) treatment. The source of this sequence is a man in his fifties or sixties with urothelial cancer. CDR3 in DNA: TGTGCCAGTAGTATACAGGGGCGTCAGCCCCAGCATTTT. This gives the protein CASSIQGRQPQHF.